The rows below give T cell receptor beta chains drawn from one sample of a study of OX40 agonist ivuxolimab in advanced cancers. Assay used: immunoSEQ multiplex PCR; TCRdb lists only in-frame clones, some missing. The table shows about 64,000 clones, with roughly 89% occurring only once. Sequencing used CD4+ or CD8+ T cells sorted from blood, obtained in a trial of the OX40 agonist ivuxolimab. The receptors originated from an adult with an advanced solid tumor such as melanoma, head and neck, liver or kidney cancer. Both conserved end residues are part of each CDR3. Fields, in order: clone size, V gene, J gene, D gene, CDR3 protein, CDR3 DNA. The D gene is left open where the match is weak. Clone size appears in some rows only: once, few, many, or a class for an expanded clone.

-	TRBV7-2	TRBJ1-6	-	CASSPDANSPLHF	TGTGCCAGCAGCCCGGACGCTAATTCACCCCTCCACTTT
-	TRBV14	TRBJ2-7	TRBD1	CASSLLGQGSYEQYF	TGTGCCAGCAGCCTGTTAGGACAGGGATCCTACGAGCAGTACTTC
-	TRBV5-4	TRBJ2-5	-	CASSLRQVGEETQYF	TGTGCCAGCAGCTTGAGGCAGGTCGGGGAAGAGACCCAGTACTTC
once	TRBV19	TRBJ1-2	-	CASSYGGRYGYTF	TGTGCCAGTAGTTACGGGGGTCGCTATGGCTACACCTTC
-	TRBV15	TRBJ2-7	-	CATSRDIGSTYEQYF	TGTGCCACCAGCAGAGATATCGGGAGCACCTACGAGCAGTACTTC
-	TRBV14	TRBJ2-6	-	CASSQWGTGITSGANVLTF	TGTGCCAGCAGCCAGTGGGGAACAGGGATCACCTCTGGGGCCAACGTCCTGACTTTC
few	TRBV28	TRBJ2-7	-	CASGTSSYEQYF	TGTGCCAGCGGAACTAGTTCCTACGAGCAGTACTTC
-	TRBV9	TRBJ1-2	-	CASSVEQGEGGYTF	TGTGCCAGCAGCGTAGAACAGGGTGAAGGTGGCTACACCTTC
-	TRBV30	TRBJ1-2	-	CACEVSGYTF	TGTGCCTGTGAGGTATCTGGCTACACCTTC
-	TRBV7-3	TRBJ1-2	-	CASSRDNLGGYTF	TGTGCCAGCAGCCGGGACAACCTCGGTGGCTACACCTTC
-	TRBV6-1	TRBJ1-5	-	CASSELDSNQPQHF	TGTGCCAGCAGTGAACTGGATAGCAATCAGCCCCAGCATTTT
-	TRBV5-5	TRBJ2-1	TRBD2	CASSFKPPGLAHNEQFF	TGTGCCAGCAGCTTTAAGCCGCCAGGACTAGCGCACAATGAGCAGTTCTTC
once	TRBV28	TRBJ2-1	TRBD2	CASIQGASGRPNHEQFF	TGTGCCAGCATTCAAGGGGCTAGCGGGAGGCCTAATCATGAGCAGTTCTTC
-	TRBV6-1	TRBJ1-5	-	CASSEAPGRGAQHF	TGTGCCAGCAGTGAAGCCCCGGGCCGAGGGGCCCAGCATTTT
-	TRBV11-2	TRBJ2-5	-	CASSLVLETQYF	TGTGCCAGCAGCTTAGTATTAGAGACCCAGTACTTC
-	TRBV15	TRBJ2-1	TRBD1	CATGTGQVAEYNEQFF	TGTGCCACCGGGACAGGGCAGGTAGCGGAGTACAATGAGCAGTTCTTC
-	TRBV25-1	TRBJ1-1	-	CASSSRGGAAFF	TGTGCCAGCAGCTCCCGGGGGGGTGCAGCTTTCTTT
once	TRBV11-2	TRBJ2-1	-	CASSFGQGVQFF	TGTGCCAGCAGCTTCGGGCAGGGCGTTCAGTTCTTC
-	TRBV7-8	TRBJ2-7	-	CASSLGSGEQYF	TGTGCCAGCAGCTTAGGTAGTGGCGAGCAGTACTTC
-	TRBV6-1	TRBJ2-1	-	CASSAAVEQFF	TGTGCCAGCAGTGCCGCGGTGGAGCAGTTCTTC